This T cell receptor (beta chain) is from a study of T-cell memory formation after mild COVID-19. TCRdb reprocessed the 5' RACE reads with MiXCR, giving one entry per CDR3 protein. The table has under 50,000 distinct CDR3 sequences, 27% seen once. Germline V gene lookup returns CDR1 KGHDR and CDR2 SFDVKD. The V and J ends lost 1 base and 3 bases respectively, with 22 bases between them. The CDR3 runs 19 residues. This clonotype was seen a few times. The material sequenced was PBMCs or a T cell subset sorted from them (not recorded which). The chain couples TRBV24-1 to TRBJ2-3; D remains unclear. The source of this sequence is a man younger than 30 who had mild COVID-19 (a few samples of this study predate the infection). Cell type and time point are not known. CDR3: CATSDFSLREGNPTDTQYF. In DNA, the CDR3 is TGTGCCACCAGTGATTTTTCCCTGCGAGAAGGGAATCCGACAGATACGCAGTATTTT.